The clone carrying this T cell receptor beta chain was detected a few times. This sample was taken from a study of Graves' ophthalmopathy and Graves' hyperthyroidism. Amplifying from RNA transcripts, the study obtained TCR beta CDR3 regions. An opening RT-PCR round employed HTBI primers and preceded a second-round multiplex PCR. MiXCR was run by TCRdb on the multiplex PCR reads, yielding one entry per CDR3 protein. Among roughly 610,000 distinct CDR3 sequences listed, 20% to 25% were seen once. This clonotype was obtained from a young woman with stable Graves' hyperthyroidism. Some clones in this sample may be carry-over from other donors' samples. Source material: peripheral blood.

The CDR3 loop is CASSPTIGLNSYEQYF. DNA of the CDR3: TGTGCCAGCAGCCCGACGATCGGGCTCAACTCCTACGAGCAGTACTTC. The chain uses TRBV11-1 and TRBJ2-7; the D is unclear. The CDR3 totals 16 residues. V lost 5 bases to trimming and J lost 0 bases, with 17 bases between them. The germline CDR1 and CDR2 sequences are SGHAT and FQDESV (reference sequence).